This note documents a single T cell receptor beta chain sequence. The record originates from a study of blood T cell repertoires in COVID-19. About the research overall: The United States, Italy and Spain supplied acute and convalescent COVID-19 samples. PBMCs, B-cell-depleted T cells, or T cells provided the cDNA or gDNA that made up the material.

The method was immunoSEQ multiplex PCR; TCRdb's version includes in-frame clones alone and lacks a portion of them. The table records about 220,000 clones, roughly 88% of them present only once. The CDR3 spans 16 residues. Germline lookup yields CDR1 SGHAT and CDR2 FQNNGV. V shed 4 bases, J shed 1 base, and the junction held 6 bases outside the gene matches. The chain links TRBV11-2 to TRBJ2-2, with 7 bases aligning to TRBD2. The sequenced sample consisted of peripheral blood. The clonotype originates from a man aged 50-60 years with active or convalescent COVID-19. The CDR3 sequence is CASSSPGLWNTGELFF. The DNA for the CDR3 is TGTGCCAGCAGCTCTCCGGGACTATGGAACACCGGGGAGCTGTTTTTT.